This TCR beta chain was recovered during a study of fetal regulatory T cell absence and autoimmunity. The CDR3 has 13 amino acids. Here immunoSEQ multiplex PCR was the method, and the copy in TCRdb shows in-frame clones only, minus some. The repertoire consists of around 100,000 clones, with about two thirds occurring once and the leading ten covering 2%. The V and J genes are TRBV7-5 and TRBJ2-1; TRBD2, the table's D call, lacks a check against the DNA. TRBV7-5 is classified as a pseudogene. This receptor was taken from a male donor with IPEX syndrome. Sequencing used pancreas tissue. In nucleotides, the CDR3 is TGTGTCAGAAGCTTAACGGCCTACAATGAGCAGTTCTTC. Protein sequence: CVRSLTAYNEQFF.